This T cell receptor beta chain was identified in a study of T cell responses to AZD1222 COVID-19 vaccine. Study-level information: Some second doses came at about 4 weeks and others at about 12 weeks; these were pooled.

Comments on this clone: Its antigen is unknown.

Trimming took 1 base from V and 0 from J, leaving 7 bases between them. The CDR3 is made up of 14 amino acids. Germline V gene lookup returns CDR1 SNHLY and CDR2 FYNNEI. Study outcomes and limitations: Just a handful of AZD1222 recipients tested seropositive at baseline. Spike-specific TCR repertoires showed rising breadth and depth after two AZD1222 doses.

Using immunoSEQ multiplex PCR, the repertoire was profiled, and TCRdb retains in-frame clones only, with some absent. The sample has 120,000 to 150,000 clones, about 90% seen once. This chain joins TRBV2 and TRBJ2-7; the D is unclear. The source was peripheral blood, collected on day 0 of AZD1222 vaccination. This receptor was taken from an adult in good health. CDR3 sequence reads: CASSEDNGSYEQYF. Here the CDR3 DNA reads TGTGCCAGCAGTGAAGATAACGGCTCCTACGAGCAGTACTTC. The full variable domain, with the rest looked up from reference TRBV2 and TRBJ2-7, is EPEVTQTPSHQVTQMGQEVILRCVPISNHLYFYWYRQILGQKVEFLVSFYNNEISEKSEIFDDQFSVERPDGSNFTLKIRSTKLEDSAMYFCASSEDNGSYEQYFGPGTRLTVT.